The T cell receptor (beta chain) under discussion was sequenced for a study of CD8 T cells in Susac syndrome. Sequencing of TCR beta was carried out in blood CD8+ and CD4+ T cells. The patients with Susac syndrome were individuals who fulfilled the recently defined diagnostic criteria for disease that was either definite or probable. This clonotype was seen just once. After removal of 2 bases from V and 7 bases from J, the junction contained 13 bases not matched to a gene. The CDR3 loop spans 17 amino acids. Germline V gives CDR1 MNHEY, CDR2 SVGAGI. RNA was extracted with the RNeasy kit, and a quantity of roughly 0.5 to 1 ug was reverse transcribed using random hexamers. Using its own MiXCR run on the immunoSEQ multiplex PCR reads, TCRdb lists one record per CDR3 protein. The profile shows 200,000 to 250,000 distinct CDR3 sequences, roughly 93% of them singletons.

The genes are TRBV6-5 and TRBJ2-5; 10 bases are a match to TRBD1. The TCR comes from a human donor with Susac syndrome. The sequenced sample was CD4+ T cells from PBMCs. CDR3 protein: CASSYRGTGVLFGTQYF. Here the CDR3 DNA reads TGTGCCAGCAGTTACCGCGGGACAGGGGTTCTGTTCGGGACCCAGTACTTC.